These 17 T cell receptor beta chains were sequenced from one sample in a study of STAT5B mutations in CD4+ large granular lymphocyte leukemia. Profiled with immunoSEQ multiplex PCR; TCRdb holds only in-frame clones, not every one. Of 25,000 to 35,000 clones in the sample, approximately 81% were seen once. The sample consisted of CD4+ T cells from blood buffy coats. The receptor source for this set is a human donor in good health.

V gene TRBV10-2 combines with J gene TRBJ2-2; no definite D call. The CDR3 is made up of 13 amino acids. Germline values: CDR1 WSHSY, CDR2 SAAADI. The V and J ends lost 4 bases and 7 bases respectively, with 10 bases between them. The CDR3 reads CASSATGGGELFF. The CDR3 bases are TGCGCCAGCAGTGCCACCGGCGGCGGGGAGCTGTTTTTT.

The V and J genes are TRBV19 and TRBJ2-2; possibly TRBD2 for D (5 bases). V dropped 3 bases and J dropped 7 bases, with 9 bases sitting between them. CDR1 is LNHDA, CDR2 SQIVND, per germline (reference sequence). The length of the CDR3 is 13 residues. The CDR3 loop reads CASSITAGGELFF. CDR3 in DNA: TGTGCCAGTAGTATTACGGCGGGCGGGGAGCTGTTTTTT.

This chain uses TRBV29-1 with TRBJ2-4, with 7 bases that match TRBD2. This CDR3 has 14 amino acids. V trimming: 3 bases; J trimming: 4 bases; junction bases outside the gene matches: 6. CDR1 is SQVTM, CDR2 ANQGSEA, per germline. CDR3 in DNA: TGCAGCGTTGAGAGAGAGCGGGATAAAAACATTCAGTACTTC. Its protein product is CSVERERDKNIQYF.

CDR3 sequence reads: CSVESDRGPGELFF. The DNA of the CDR3 is TGCAGCGTTGAATCGGACAGGGGGCCCGGGGAGCTGTTTTTT. The chain couples TRBV29-1 to TRBJ2-2, with 11 positions matching TRBD1. In germline, CDR1 is SQVTM, CDR2 ANQGSEA. Trimming at V came to 2 bases and at J to 6 bases, leaving 2 bases not matched to a gene. The CDR3 totals 14 residues.

The genes are TRBV5-1 and TRBJ1-1; D is perhaps TRBD1 (5 bases). CDR3 length equals 15 residues. Germline CDR1 reads SGHRS; CDR2 reads YFSETQ. Between the trimmed V and J ends, which lost 4 bases and 4 bases, there was a span of 17 bases. The CDR3 DNA follows: TGCGCCAGCAGCCCGGGGGAGGCTTTGGGCACTGAAGCTTTCTTT. It specifies CASSPGEALGTEAFF.

This sequence joins TRBV4-1 and TRBJ2-1; 10 bases match TRBD2. After removal of 0 bases from V and 3 bases from J, the junction contained 17 bases not matched to a gene. Germline V gives CDR1 MGHRA, CDR2 YSYEKL. CDR3 length: 21 residues. The CDR3 DNA follows: TGCGCCAGCAGCCAAGATATAGCGGGAGGTGATATGTGGCTAATCTACAATGAGCAGTTCTTC. Protein: CASSQDIAGGDMWLIYNEQFF.

The chain recombines TRBV21-1 with TRBJ2-7; no DNA check was done on the table's D call, TRBD1. TRBV21-1 is a recognized pseudogene. The length of the CDR3 is 14 residues. The CDR3 DNA reads as TGTGCCAGCAGCGGACAGGCTAGCTCCTACGAGCAGTACTTC. Residues: CASSGQASSYEQYF.

This clone was counted only a few times. J is TRBJ1-5 and V is TRBV19; D call uncertain. The V gene lost 3 bases and the J gene lost 7 bases, with 10 bases spanning the gap. CDR3 length equals 13 residues. CDR1 is LNHDA and CDR2 is SQIVND in the germline V gene (reference sequence). The CDR3 reads CASSMMFDQPQHF. The CDR3 DNA reads TGTGCCAGTAGTATGATGTTCGACCAGCCCCAGCATTTT.

This clone was counted between two and nine times. The rearrangement joins TRBV11-2 to TRBJ1-2, with 8 positions matching TRBD1. Germline V gives CDR1 SGHAT, CDR2 FQNNGV. This CDR3 spans 12 amino acids. Trimming at V came to 4 bases and at J to 8 bases, leaving 3 bases not matched to a gene. The CDR3 nucleotides are TGTGCCAGCAGCTCCGACAGGGGCGGCTACACCTTC. Translating it yields CASSSDRGGYTF.

The chain recombines TRBV25-1 with TRBJ2-3; 11 positions match TRBD2. Germline values: CDR1 MGHDK, CDR2 SYGVNS. The CDR3 loop spans 14 amino acids. With 6 bases clipped from V and 5 bases from J, the junction kept 4 bases outside the gene matches. CDR3 sequence: CASRIAGGRDTQYF. In DNA form, the CDR3 reads TGTGCCAGCAGGATAGCGGGGGGGCGAGATACGCAGTATTTT. The variable domain in full, completed from reference TRBV25-1 and TRBJ2-3, reads EADIYQTPRYLVIGTGKKITLECSQTMGHDKMYWYQQDPGMELHLIHYSYGVNSTEKGDLSSESTVSRIRTEHFPLTLESARPSHTSQYLCASRIAGGRDTQYFGPGTRLTVL.

The chain links TRBV10-3 to TRBJ2-3, with 9 bases aligning to TRBD1. V dropped 0 bases and J dropped 4; count of bases not matched to a gene: 5. The CDR3 is 16 residues long. Germline CDR1 is ENHRY and CDR2 is SYGVKD. CDR3 protein: CAISESGTGLADTQYF. Written as DNA, the CDR3 is TGTGCCATCAGTGAGTCCGGGACAGGGCTCGCAGATACGCAGTATTTT.

The gene calls are TRBV19 and TRBJ2-1, with D maybe TRBD1 (6 bases). In germline, CDR1 is LNHDA, CDR2 SQIVND (reference sequence). This CDR3 has 15 amino acids. V was trimmed by 0 bases and J by 7 bases, leaving 13 bases between them. CDR3 region: CASSIDPQGWNEQFF. For the CDR3, the DNA is TGTGCCAGTAGTATAGATCCTCAGGGGTGGAATGAGCAGTTCTTC.

The chain recombines TRBV30 with TRBJ2-1; D gene ambiguous. The CDR3 contains 12 residues. Trimming cost V 3 bases and J 14 bases, with 17 bases left between them. Germline assignment: CDR1 GTSNPN and CDR2 SVGIG (reference sequence). CDR3 in amino acids: CAWRVETPWEFF. The CDR3 region has the DNA TGTGCCTGGAGGGTTGAGACCCCTTGGGAGTTCTTC.

The chain carries TRBV19 and TRBJ2-6; D gene ambiguous. V lost 5 bases to trimming and J lost 1 base, with 12 bases between them. This CDR3 is built from 16 residues. Germline CDR1 reads LNHDA; CDR2 reads SQIVND (reference sequence). This CDR3 reads CASSPTAGSGANVLTF. The CDR3 nucleotides read TGTGCCAGTAGTCCTACTGCCGGTTCTGGGGCCAACGTCCTGACTTTC.

The chain employs TRBV7-2 and TRBJ2-5; no reliable D call. Germline V gene data show CDR1 as SGHTA and CDR2 as FQGNSA. Trimming removed 7 bases at V and 2 bases at J, with 11 bases between. The CDR3 runs 13 residues. The CDR3 spells CASTLGNQETQYF. CDR3 in DNA: TGTGCCAGCACCTTGGGCAATCAAGAGACCCAGTACTTC.

The genes are TRBV30 and TRBJ1-6; D call uncertain. This CDR3 contains 14 residues. Germline V lookup: CDR1 GTSNPN, CDR2 SVGIG (reference sequence). V gave up 7 bases and J gave up 4 bases, with 14 bases separating them. The CDR3 sequence: CASAPGPYNSPLHF. CDR3 coding DNA: TGTGCCTCCGCCCCGGGCCCTTATAATTCACCCCTCCACTTT.

The rearrangement joins TRBV28 to TRBJ2-5; TRBD2 might be the D (6 bases). Trimming removed 3 bases at V and 7 bases at J, with 12 bases between. In germline, CDR1 is MDHEN, CDR2 SYDVKM. The CDR3 is 13 residues long. DNA of the CDR3: TGTGCCAGCAGTTTGCGGGGTGGCGGGACCCAGTACTTC. Protein product: CASSLRGGGTQYF.